What follows describes a single T cell receptor (beta chain). There are a few counts of this clone. No cognate antigen has been identified for it. Per-nucleotide qualities are absent, and no much larger clonotype sits a single base away. This sample is drawn from a study of cytomegalovirus exposure and HLA in healthy donors (dated by TCRdb to 2017 to 2019). For context, the study as a whole: An earlier analysis of 550 to 700 of the donors reported 250 to 300 Gb of sequence data and 100 million to 140 million unique TCR beta sequences from roughly 200 million T cells. An early release covering roughly 640 HLA-typed donors comprised 250 to 350 gigabases of sequencing data and 85 million or so unique TCR sequences. The genetic ancestry cluster associated with self-reported Caucasian donors included about four fifths of the roughly 360 genotyped donors. The study aimed to test whether cataloging public T cell receptors could reveal signatures of past pathogen exposure. The study profiled the T cell repertoires of under 850 subjects by immunosequencing and related them to cytomegalovirus serostatus. In addition to the first cohort of 666 subjects, a separate validation cohort of 120 different subjects was used. To predict cytomegalovirus infection status, the study combined high-throughput TCR immunosequencing, statistical association of individual TCRs with disease status, and machine learning. A later analysis re-examined previously published TCR beta repertoires from more than 550 donors and added high-resolution HLA genotyping to investigate patterns of TCR occurrence. In the later analysis, no new phenotypic data were used to find candidate immune exposures; instead, reliance was placed on TCR beta sequences and their occurrence across donors. In an earlier analysis of a few hundred of the donors, high-throughput TCR beta sequencing was used to judge whether each TCR beta V gene segment behaved as functional or pseudogenic. Alongside the repertoire data, information on donor age, sex, ethnicity and CMV serostatus was compiled. A later genetic analysis took genome-wide SNP genotypes for about three fifths of the 666 donors and used that subset as a discovery cohort. All discovery cohort repertoires had been generated on a single sequencing platform. HLA typing covered class I and class II loci at four-digit resolution. Typing coverage differed by locus: A, B, C, DRB1 and DQB1 were typed in about 620-640 donors, DQA1 in about 550, DPA1 in approximately 600, and DPB1 in 400 to 490. A few DR-DQ haplotypes were treated as single units for association and clustering because of strong linkage in the cohort. Among 398 genotyped donors of the cohort, an average of around 240,000 unique TCR beta nucleotide sequences were sequenced per donor, around 20% of them non-productive.

The cohort was made up of around 720 healthy bone marrow donors. At the time of sampling, every cohort member was nominally healthy, though immune exposures that went unrecorded were likely present. The donor was CMV seronegative and belonged to the group of over 300 seronegative cohort members. A peripheral blood sample was provided by each donor, and peripheral blood mononuclear cells were used for TCR beta sequencing. The Qiagen DNeasy Blood Extraction Kit was used to extract genomic DNA from the blood cell samples. Study-level results and caveats: Broadly in line with IMGT annotations, most TCR beta V segments showed up in productive rearrangements about 87% or about 30% of the time in an earlier analysis of 587 of the donors. Because the 87-base-pair reads could not distinguish some IMGT-functional V segments, including TRBV6-2 and TRBV6-3, those segments were excluded. Because counts were too low, roughly 17 rarely observed V segments, including chromosome 9 orphons, were left out of the earlier analysis of over 550 of the donors. Only TCR beta chains were sequenced in this cohort, and the absence of alpha or paired-chain data limited detectable features. In a later analysis, most CMV-associated TCR beta chains were found to appear HLA-restricted, with HLA associations seemingly driven largely by CMV exposure. Because HLA typing was unavailable for some donors at each locus, only the typed subset was used in association tests. According to a later analysis, parvovirus B19, influenza, CMV and Epstein-Barr virus appeared linked to several top co-occurrence clusters. A further reported finding was that TCR beta sequences accurately predicted the HLA-A and HLA-B alleles for most subjects in the first cohort. A few of the identified cytomegalovirus-associated TCR beta chains were confirmed in vitro to be specific for cytomegalovirus antigens. In a later analysis, the rate of TCR association differed among HLA loci, with DRB1 alleles having the most associated TCRs and HLA-C alleles having the fewest. While some public TCRs were present in many individuals, most TCR sequences turned up only very rarely across donors. The classifier was reported to diagnose cytomegalovirus status with high specificity and sensitivity in both the original cohort and the validation cohort. The sequencing pipeline was judged likely to have produced a cluster of highly shared sequence variants as a technical artifact. Compared with equally common non-associated chains, HLA-associated TCR beta chains in a later analysis were more clonally expanded and had lower generation probabilities. In the study, 164 TCR beta chains were listed as associated with cytomegalovirus. When HLA alleles, especially DR and DQ, strongly co-occurred, TCR associations were difficult to assign to individual alleles. Compared with the approximately 600-donor mean, donors in an Asian-associated ancestry cluster had fewer N-insertions in productive TCRs, according to a later genetic analysis. Immune exposure information for the cohort was limited to CMV serostatus. Presence/absence analyses assumed roughly uniform sequencing depth across donors, an assumption that may not hold. Linkage disequilibrium might explain the correlated functional status among segregating V segments, but an unknown experimental factor could not be excluded. A later analysis associated about 18,000 TCR beta sequences with specific HLA alleles at a false discovery rate of 0.05. According to the authors, the approach could potentially be generalized to other disease states and immunological phenotypes. In a later genetic analysis, a missense DCLRE1C variant was associated with V-gene and J-gene trimming of TCR beta chains, and the association was replicated in an independent cohort.

The V and J ends are trimmed by 6 bases and 1 base, leaving 20 bases between them. Including cysteine and phenylalanine, the CDR3 has 17 amino acids. Only CDR3 DNA is held: 51 bases, read in frame from base 1. From the germline V gene (reference sequence), CDR1 is MNHEY and CDR2 is SMNVEV. The method behind the library was the immunoSEQ multiplex PCR assay. The multiplex PCR relied on a mix of 60 forward primers for TCR Vbeta segments and 13 reverse primers for TCR Jbeta segments. A multiplex PCR assay on genomic DNA amplified the CDR3 region of rearranged TCR beta genes. The amplified TCR beta libraries were sequenced on the Illumina HiSeq System as 87-base-pair reads. Processing in the source paper ran as follows. In a later analysis, some 80 million unique TCR beta chains were counted across the 500 to 700 repertoires, and roughly 11 million of these chains were shared by at least two donors. Raw reads were error-corrected and collapsed into unique sequences with a nearest-neighbor algorithm that merged closely related sequences to remove PCR and sequencing errors. To assign V, D and J gene segments, CDR3 sequences were aligned to IMGT reference sequences. For a sequence to be retained, a match of at least six nucleotides to both a V gene segment and a J gene segment was required. A rearrangement was called productive if the CDR3 had no stop codons and remained in frame with V and J, and every other rearrangement was called non-productive. Following IMGT convention, CDR3 was defined as the stretch from the second conserved V-encoded cysteine up to the conserved J-encoded phenylalanine. The earlier analysis of about 560 of the donors excluded any sequence lacking an unambiguous match to a single V gene segment. An earlier analysis of roughly 590 of the donors called V segments functional above 56.7% productive rearrangements and segregating when the between-donor standard deviation exceeded 5%. A statistical classification framework was built for diagnosing cytomegalovirus status from the catalog of TCR beta chain sequences. V and J gene assignment, in a later analysis, came from comparing TCR nucleotide sequences with IMGT/GENE-DB human TR gene sequences. Using the TCRdist pipeline, a later analysis assigned CDR3 sequences along with most-parsimonious VDJ recombination scenarios. In a later analysis, every TCR beta chain was defined by the combination of its CDR3 amino acid sequence and its V-gene family, and reads without a unique V-gene family were dropped. In a later analysis, around 600 highly shared, low-generation-probability nucleotide sequences were removed to address suspected cross-contamination and a sequencing artifact. A later analysis calculated a clonal expansion index for each public chain from normalized within-repertoire ranks of inferred template counts. In a later analysis, generation probabilities were computed with a VDJ recombination model fitted to out-of-frame rearrangements, and the resulting probabilities were checked against IGoR. A later analysis scored TCR-TCR, TCR-HLA and TCR-CMV co-occurrence with hypergeometric tests, applying a repertoire-size bias correction to TCR pairs. In a later analysis, false discovery rates were estimated by permuting HLA or CMV assignments 20 times. A later analysis grouped co-occurring TCRs with DBSCAN, adding TCRdist sequence similarity when clustering within HLA-allele-positive subsets. Repertoires with fewer than 30,000 or more than 120,000 public chains were left out of co-occurrence clustering, as were about five repertoires with anomalous nucleotide sharing. Not all clones reach the TCRdb copy of this immuneACCESS table, which keeps in-frame sequences only. Checked studies attribute under half of the gap to unresolved V genes and leave the rest unexplained. V, J and clone size are taken as reported in that table, and D and trimming were inferred from the DNA itself. For this sample there are around 180,000 clones; roughly 90% appear just once. The top ten constitute roughly 0.24% of the sample.

The sequenced material came from PBMCs. In this chain, TRBV27 is recombined with TRBJ2-3; the best D guess is TRBD1, with 6 bases matching. The TCR originated in a girl less than two years old in good health and CMV-seronegative. The CDR3 region: CASSGRPGVVGTDTQYF. Read as DNA, the sequence is TGTGCCAGCAGCGGCCGACCAGGGGTGGTTGGCACAGATACGCAGTATTTT.